This entry describes one T cell receptor (beta chain). This sample stems from a study of blood T cell repertoires in COVID-19. Study details: Samples taken during acute and convalescent COVID-19 were collected in the United States, Italy and Spain.

V lost 4 bases to trimming and J lost 1 base, with 10 bases between them. CDR1 and CDR2 from the germline V gene are ENHRY and SYGVKD. This CDR3 has 14 residues. Sequencing used immunoSEQ multiplex PCR; TCRdb keeps in-frame clones, though not all of them. The sample carries about 110,000 clones, more than 75% recorded once. V gene TRBV10-3 combines with J gene TRBJ1-1; D remains ambiguous. Material: peripheral blood. The TCR was taken from a middle-aged man with acute or convalescent COVID-19. The CDR3 protein is CAISGGSENTEAFF. The CDR3 DNA sequence: TGTGCCATCAGTGGAGGCAGTGAGAACACTGAAGCTTTCTTT.